A selection of T cell receptor beta chains follows, all from one sample in a study of T-cell reconstitution after alpha-beta-depleted transplantation in children. TCRdb fed the PCR reads into MiXCR, producing one record per CDR3 protein. Seen here are fewer than 550,000 distinct CDR3 sequences, more than 9% observed once, and the top ten hold approximately 2%. This material consisted of PBMCs, taken before TCRalphabeta/CD19-depleted stem cell transplant. These receptor sequences come from a child aged 2 to 15 with inherited bone marrow failure, due to receive a stem cell transplant. Each CDR3 is given with its conserved first and last residue. D genes are given only for firm matches. Clone size is shown for a subset of rows, as once, few, many or a class of expanded clone.

-	TRBD1	TRBV5-1	14	TRBJ2-1	TGCGCCAGCAGCTGGACAGGGGGCGGAGATGAGCAGTTCTTC	CASSWTGGGDEQFF
few	-	TRBV20-1	14	TRBJ2-4	TGCAGTGCTAGAGCGGGACAAGCACAAAACATTCAGTACTTC	CSARAGQAQNIQYF
-	-	TRBV20-1	12	TRBJ1-1	TGCAGTGCTTTGGAAATAGGGACTGAAGCTTTCTTT	CSALEIGTEAFF
-	TRBD2	TRBV7-2	13	TRBJ2-7	TGTGCCAGCAGCGCCACACTAGCGGTCGAGCAGTACTTC	CASSATLAVEQYF
-	TRBD1	TRBV20-1	14	TRBJ1-5	TGCAGTGCTAGGGCAGGACAGGAGTATCAGCCCCAGCATTTT	CSARAGQEYQPQHF
many	-	TRBV5-1	14	TRBJ2-3	TGCGCCACCACTGTGGCTCCCAGCACAGATACGCAGTATTTT	CATTVAPSTDTQYF
few	-	TRBV29-1	13	TRBJ2-2	TGCAGCGTTGAAAGGGGTGACACCGGGGAGCTGTTTTTT	CSVERGDTGELFF
many	TRBD1	TRBV27	15	TRBJ2-3	TGTGCCAGCAGGCGAACCCAGGGGGTGGCAGATACGCAGTATTTT	CASRRTQGVADTQYF
-	-	TRBV9	17	TRBJ2-1	TGTGCCAGCAGCGCTCCGCAGCCCCGGGCCACCTCGTGGGAGCAGTTCTTC	CASSAPQPRATSWEQFF
many	-	TRBV7-9	15	TRBJ1-1	TGTGCCAGCAGCTCTCGCAGGTCAGAAGGCACTGAAGCTTTCTTT	CASSSRRSEGTEAFF
-	TRBD2	TRBV5-1	15	TRBJ2-1	TGCGCCAGCAGCGATCTAGCGGGAGGGAACCTGGGAGTTTGTTTC	CASSDLAGGNLGVCF
few	-	TRBV5-5	15	TRBJ2-1	TGTGCCAGCAGCCTACCTTTCCCCCCGGCCCAGGAGCAGTTCTTC	CASSLPFPPAQEQFF
few	TRBD2	TRBV18	20	TRBJ2-3	TGTGCCAGCTCACCAGTACAGCTAGCGGGACCCACGCGGGGGGCAGATACGCAGTATTTT	CASSPVQLAGPTRGADTQYF
-	-	TRBV7-7	13	TRBJ1-2	TGTGCTAGCATCTCGGTCCCCCTTGGCGGCTACACCTTC	CASISVPLGGYTF
many	-	TRBV4-1	13	TRBJ2-5	TGCGCCAGCAGCCGCCCGGGAGAAGAGACCCAGTACTTC	CASSRPGEETQYF
-	-	TRBV6-1	14	TRBJ1-4	TGTGCCAGCACCCACCAGGGAGGGTACGAAAAACTGTTTTTT	CASTHQGGYEKLFF
many	TRBD1	TRBV7-2	15	TRBJ1-5	TGTGCCAGCAGCTTGTGGCAGGGGGTAAATCAGCCCCAGCATTTT	CASSLWQGVNQPQHF
many	-	TRBV11-2	15	TRBJ2-1	TGTGCCAGCAGCTTAGATCTGAGCCCCTACAATGAGCAGTTCTTC	CASSLDLSPYNEQFF
many	-	TRBV14	16	TRBJ2-7	TGTGCCAGCAGCGTCCACCCCGGGGCGGGCGCTTACGAGCAGTACTTC	CASSVHPGAGAYEQYF
-	-	TRBV18	16	TRBJ2-1	TGTGCCAGCTCACCTTCTACCACGTTTTCTTACAATGAGCAGTTCTTC	CASSPSTTFSYNEQFF
many	-	TRBV29-1	11	TRBJ2-7	TGCAGCGTTGAAGGGTACCACGAGCAGTACTTC	CSVEGYHEQYF
many	-	TRBV5-1	16	TRBJ2-7	TGCGCCAGCAGCTTGGAAGGCTGGGGCAGCTCCTACGAGCAGTACTTC	CASSLEGWGSSYEQYF
-	TRBD2	TRBV28	16	TRBJ2-7	TGTGCCAGCAGTCAAATCGGACTAGCGGGAGTTTACGAGCAGTACTTC	CASSQIGLAGVYEQYF
many	TRBD1	TRBV5-1	15	TRBJ2-7	TGCGCCAGCAGCCACGGACAGGGACTTTCCTACGAGCAGTACTTC	CASSHGQGLSYEQYF
-	TRBD2	TRBV30	15	TRBJ2-1	TGTGCCTGGAGCGCTAGCGGGAGGGCCGGTAATGAGCAGTTCTTC	CAWSASGRAGNEQFF
many	TRBD2	TRBV7-3	22	TRBJ2-1	TGTGCCAGCAGCTTAACAGGAGCAGGGCGGACTAGCGGGGACCATTCCTACAATGAGCAGTTCTTC	CASSLTGAGRTSGDHSYNEQFF